Included here is one T cell receptor (beta chain) sequence, with context. The RNA input was about 0.5 to 1 ug, and it was reverse transcribed with random hexamers. TCRdb ran MiXCR on the immunoSEQ multiplex PCR reads and lists one entry per CDR3 protein. The sample lists fewer than 80,000 distinct CDR3 sequences, approximately 95% occurring once. The record originates from a study of CD8 T cells in Susac syndrome. CD8+ and CD4+ T cells from blood underwent TCR beta sequencing, which was carried out in a high-throughput format. Negative isolation yielded CD8+ and CD4+ T cells; FACS enriched TEMRA cells. The source of this sequence is a human donor in good health. The sequenced material came from CD8+ T cells from PBMCs.

The CDR3 sequence is CASSQELAGDRTGELFF. The CDR3 DNA reads TGCGCCAGCAGCCAGGAACTAGCGGGGGATCGGACCGGGGAGCTGTTTTTT. The genes are TRBV4-3 and TRBJ2-2; 11 bases are shared with TRBD2. CDR1 and CDR2 from the germline V gene are LGHNA and YSLEER. CDR3 length equals 17 residues. The V gene end was trimmed by 3 bases and the J gene end by 5 bases; junction bases not matched to a gene: 8.